The present entry profiles one T cell receptor (beta chain) with its context. Its specific antigen is unknown. Base qualities are missing; no much larger clone stands one base away. Library preparation employed PCR. TCR sequencing of DNA from cultured CD4+ T cells used the Oncomine TCR Beta short-read assay at the Johns Hopkins FTIC core. Genomic DNA was extracted from the cultured CD4+ T cells with the QIAamp micro DNA kit. Oncomine TCR Beta libraries from cultured CD4+ T cells were pooled using unique dual indexes and sequenced on an Illumina iSeq 100. The paper's processing steps were these. Non-productive sequences were removed, and CDR3s not starting with C, not ending with F or W, or shorter than 7 amino acids were discarded. The MANAFEST web application identified antigen-specific clonotypes by comparing peptide-stimulated wells against reference wells and other culture wells. An FDR below 0.05, an odds ratio above 5, and a productive frequency above 0.1% in at least two of three replicate wells were required for clones to be considered positive. A clonotype counted as cross-reactive if it showed significant expansion both in the SARS-CoV-2 spike wells and in at least one common cold coronavirus spike condition. Similarity between CDR3 sequences was evaluated in R version 3.6.1 using Levenshtein distances (stringdist) and unrooted phylogenetic trees (ape). The public reads were run again by TCRdb, first through fastp at Q25 and then through MiXCR, and only productive beta chains were kept. Identical CDR3 protein sequences are pooled into one entry, listed with their most common genes and DNA. The authors' filters were not applied to this entry. For this sample there are about 16,000 distinct CDR3 sequences; 45% to 55% appear just once. The ten largest make up approximately 9.9% of the sample.

Taken with the paper, the label for treatment or condition translates to: roughly 11-day PBMC culture with coronavirus spike peptide pools or control peptides (ViraFEST assay). To expand antigen-specific T cells with peptide pools and then pick out the expanded clonotypes through TCR sequencing, the study relied on the ViraFEST assay. Positive SARS-CoV-2 PCR tests in the convalescent patients dated from March to December 2020, before Alpha, Beta and Delta variants emerged in the United States. Each well held about 2 million PBMCs cultured in IMDM containing approximately 5% human AB serum and approximately 9.8 IU/ml IL-2, with 8.5 to 10 ug/ml peptide pools added. On days 3 and 7, half of the culture medium was replaced with fresh IL-2-containing medium. Once the cells had been in culture for less than 11 days, the EasySep CD4+ T cell isolation kit was used to isolate CD4+ T cells by negative selection. PBMCs were separated from whole blood using Ficoll-Paque Plus gradient centrifugation and then either used fresh or cryopreserved at -140C. Culture conditions were generally each tested in triplicate wells.

This sample was taken from a study of vaccination and CD4 T cells after COVID-19 (dated by TCRdb to 2022 to 2024). As for the study more broadly: Convalescent patients had a positive SARS-CoV-2 result on nasal swab PCR, and of these patients, several had mild disease and one had severe disease. In the convalescent cohort there were six males and four females, among whom were two Hispanic individuals, seven Caucasians, two Asians and one multiracial person. Each participant got two doses of either the Pfizer-BioNTech BNT162b2 vaccine (n=8) or the Moderna mRNA-1273 vaccine (n=2). Post-COVID blood samples were collected from convalescent patients a median of roughly 100 days after diagnosis, with a range of roughly 30 to 170 days. Post-vaccine blood samples were taken a median of 72 days after the second vaccine dose, with a range of roughly 13 to 250 days. The cultures were stimulated with overlapping spike peptide pools from SARS-CoV-2 and from the common cold coronaviruses HCoV-NL63, HCoV-OC43 and HCoV-229E. In control cultures, a CEFX viral epitope pool was used as positive control, an HIV-1 Nef peptide pool was used as negative control, or no peptide was added. The spike-specific CD4+ TCR repertoire was compared before and after mRNA vaccination in 10 to 11 COVID-19 convalescent patients and a handful of infection-naive healthy vaccine recipients. The study at large found these results: An increase in the median number of SARS-CoV-2-reactive clonotypes from approximately 23 after infection to about 39 after vaccination was observed, but the change was not found to be significant. In convalescent patients, a median around 90% of post-vaccine SARS-CoV-2-reactive clones were detected only after vaccination, suggesting vaccine-specific priming. Nearly all vaccine-specific clones in convalescent patients (304 of 307) were mono-reactive for SARS-CoV-2 spike rather than cross-reactive with common cold coronaviruses. The study included relatively few convalescent patients and did not analyze early timepoints after natural infection.

Here V drops 2 bases and J drops 1 base, and the junction holds 7 bases not matched to any gene. The CDR3 runs 17 residues from the cysteine to the phenylalanine. The kept DNA is CDR3 alone, 51 bases in frame from the first base. The germline V gene encodes CDR1 KGHDR and CDR2 SFDVKD. The TCR sequence derives from a human donor who had recovered from COVID-19. Here the chain combines TRBV24-1 and TRBJ2-3, with 8 bases in between that match TRBD2. Sequences were obtained from CD4+ T cells from blood, cultured in vitro. DNA sequence: TGTGCCACCAGTGATTGGGGGAGCGGGAGCGGCACAGATACGCAGTATTTT. This yields the protein CATSDWGSGSGTDTQYF.